This T cell receptor beta chain was sequenced in a study of T cells in Graves' hyperthyroidism and ophthalmopathy. Findings of the study overall: Most thyroid-expanded clonotypes above 0.001 were also found in blood. Ophthalmopathy was predicted by the model a median of about 6.5 months ahead of onset.

The CDR3 covers 14 residues. Germline V gene lookup returns CDR1 MGHRA and CDR2 YSYEKL. The junction had 6 bases not matched to a gene; V was cut back by 4 bases and J by 6 bases. Worth noting for this clonotype: The antigen remains undetermined.

Amplified TCR beta CDR3 regions derived from RNA transcripts. The primer set for the first-round RT-PCR of the TCR CDR3 was HTBI. TCRdb ran MiXCR on the multiplex PCR reads and lists one entry per CDR3 protein. The table lists a few hundred thousand distinct CDR3 sequences, roughly 15% of them singletons. Ophthalmopathy patients had Clinical Activity Score at least 3, NOSPECS grade at least 4, duration under 3 months. PBMCs came from over 8.5 ml fresh peripheral blood. The TCR was taken from a woman in her 30s with Graves' ophthalmopathy. V is TRBV4-1 and J is TRBJ2-3, with 8 bases fitting TRBD1. The sample consisted of blood. CDR3 in amino acids: CASSPDRAMDTQYF. CDR3 in DNA: TGCGCCAGCAGCCCGGACAGGGCAATGGATACGCAGTATTTT.